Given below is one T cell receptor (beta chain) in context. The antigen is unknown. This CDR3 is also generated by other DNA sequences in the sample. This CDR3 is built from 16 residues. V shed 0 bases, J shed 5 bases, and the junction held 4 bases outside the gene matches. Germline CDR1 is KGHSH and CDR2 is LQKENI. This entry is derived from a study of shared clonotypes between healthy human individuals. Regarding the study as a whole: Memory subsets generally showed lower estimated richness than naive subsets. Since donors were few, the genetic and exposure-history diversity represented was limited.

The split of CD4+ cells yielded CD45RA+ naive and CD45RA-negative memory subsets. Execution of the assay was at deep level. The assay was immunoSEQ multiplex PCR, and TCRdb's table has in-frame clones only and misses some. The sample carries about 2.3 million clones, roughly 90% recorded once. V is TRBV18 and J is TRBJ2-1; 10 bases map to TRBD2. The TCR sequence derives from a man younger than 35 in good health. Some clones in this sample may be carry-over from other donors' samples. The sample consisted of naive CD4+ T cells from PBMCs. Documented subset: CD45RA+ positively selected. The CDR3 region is CASSPPSLAGDNEQFF. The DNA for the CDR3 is TGTGCCAGCTCACCACCCAGCCTAGCGGGAGACAATGAGCAGTTCTTC.